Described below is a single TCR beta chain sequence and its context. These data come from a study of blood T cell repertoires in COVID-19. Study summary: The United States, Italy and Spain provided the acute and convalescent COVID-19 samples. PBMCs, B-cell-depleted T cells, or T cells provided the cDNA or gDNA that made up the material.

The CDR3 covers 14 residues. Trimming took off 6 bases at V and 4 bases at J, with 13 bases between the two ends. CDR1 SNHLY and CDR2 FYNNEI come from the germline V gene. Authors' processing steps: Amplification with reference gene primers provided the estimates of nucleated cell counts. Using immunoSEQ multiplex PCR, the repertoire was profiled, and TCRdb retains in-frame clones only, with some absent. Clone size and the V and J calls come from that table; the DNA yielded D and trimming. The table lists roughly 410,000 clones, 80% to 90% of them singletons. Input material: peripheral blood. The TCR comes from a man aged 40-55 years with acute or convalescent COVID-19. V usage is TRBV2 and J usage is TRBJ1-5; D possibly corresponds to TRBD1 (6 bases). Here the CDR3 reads CASRMGARNQPQHF. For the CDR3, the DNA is TGTGCCAGCAGGATGGGGGCAAGGAATCAGCCCCAGCATTTT.